The 24 T cell receptor beta chains presented below share a single source sample, sequenced in a study of T cells in severe cutaneous drug reactions. TCR subtype-specific primers in iRepertoire multiplex PCR prepared libraries for bulk and single-cell sequencing. TCRdb re-called the multiplex PCR reads; one entry per CDR3 protein, DNA not given. Its listing shows tens of thousands of distinct CDR3 sequences. Sequenced patients had Stevens-Johnson syndrome or toxic epidermal necrolysis caused by carbamazepine. The sample consisted of PBMCs. The receptors derive from a human donor with toxic epidermal necrolysis, a severe cutaneous drug reaction.

The chain has TRBV7-9 and TRBJ2-1. The CDR3 is made up of 13 amino acids. Per germline, CDR1 SEHNR and CDR2 FQNEAQ (reference sequence). The CDR3 here is CASSRVGGNEQFF.

The CDR3 loop reads CASSLGGASWETQYF. The genes are TRBV19 and TRBJ2-5; as DNA is missing, the TRBD2 call by TCRdb cannot be tested. The CDR3 is 15 amino acids. Germline V gene lookup returns CDR1 LNHDA and CDR2 SQIVND (reference sequence).

This chain uses TRBV6-1 with TRBJ1-2; no DNA is available, so the TRBD1 call from TCRdb remains unchecked. The CDR3 is 13 residues long. In germline, CDR1 is MNHNS, CDR2 SASEGT. The CDR3 protein is CASRQGGGYGYTF.

The gene calls are TRBV7-3 and TRBJ1-2. Per the germline V gene, CDR1 is SGHTA and CDR2 is FQGTGA. This CDR3 contains 13 residues. This CDR3 reads CASSPRGNYGYTF.

CDR3 loop: CASSARTLRDEQFF. This chain links TRBV19 with TRBJ2-1. Germline V lookup: CDR1 LNHDA, CDR2 SQIVND (reference sequence). The CDR3 is made up of 14 amino acids. Full variable domain (missing parts from reference TRBV19 and TRBJ2-1): DGGITQSPKYLFRKEGQNVTLSCEQNLNHDAMYWYRQDPGQGLRLIYYSQIVNDFQKGDIAEGYSVSREKKESFPLTVTSAQKNPTAFYLCASSARTLRDEQFFGPGTRLTVL.

The genes are TRBV24-1 and TRBJ2-2; without DNA, the TCRdb call of TRBD2 cannot be checked. The CDR3 loop spans 18 amino acids. Germline CDR1 and CDR2: KGHDR and SFDVKD. CDR3: CATSDSWPGLGHPGELFF.

J is TRBJ2-1 and V is TRBV7-3. In germline, CDR1 is SGHTA, CDR2 FQGTGA. This CDR3 comprises 13 residues. CDR3 protein: CASSVEAWDEQFF.

The chain uses TRBV20-1 and TRBJ2-7; as DNA is missing, the TRBD1 call by TCRdb cannot be tested. This CDR3 region has 13 residues. Germline CDR1 DFQATT, CDR2 SNEGSKA (reference sequence). The CDR3 sequence: CSAREGAVDEQYF.

V is TRBV10-2 and J is TRBJ2-7; TCRdb selects TRBD1, and the lack of DNA leaves this call unchecked. The length of the CDR3 is 14 residues. Germline CDR1 and CDR2: WSHSY and SAAADI. CDR3: CASSRDGYSYEQYF.

This sequence joins TRBV20-1 and TRBJ2-7; the D call of TRBD2 rests on TCRdb alone, since no DNA is present to check it. The CDR3 is 15 residues long. Germline lookup yields CDR1 DFQATT and CDR2 SNEGSKA (reference sequence). The chain's CDR3 is CSAQGLAGRSYEQYF.

Measured by frequency, this clonotype is medium-sized. The chain couples TRBV7-6 to TRBJ2-7; absent DNA, TCRdb's TRBD2 call cannot be checked. In germline, CDR1 is SGHVS, CDR2 FNYEAQ. The CDR3 has 16 amino acids. CDR3 sequence reads: CASSFQAGELFREQYF.

CDR3 sequence: CASSLRQGARYGYTF. V usage is TRBV7-3 and J usage is TRBJ1-2; TCRdb reports TRBD1, a call that lacks DNA to check it against. CDR1 and CDR2 from the germline V gene are SGHTA and FQGTGA. CDR3 length: 15 residues.

The chain has TRBV3-1 and TRBJ2-2; without DNA, the TCRdb call of TRBD1 cannot be checked. Germline V gene lookup returns CDR1 LGHDT and CDR2 YNNKEL (reference sequence). The CDR3 contains 12 residues. This chain's CDR3 is CASSNTGRELFF.

This sequence joins TRBV5-4 and TRBJ2-5; TCRdb designates TRBD1, a call that cannot be tested without DNA. The CDR3 loop spans 16 amino acids. CDR1 and CDR2 from the germline V gene are SGHNT and YYREEE (reference sequence). The CDR3 here is CASSLGGRGGQETQYF.

This clonotype is deemed medium-sized by its frequency. The CDR3 here is CANTRRSYEQYF. The chain joins TRBV6-2 or TRBV6-3 to TRBJ2-7. Germline V CDR1 and CDR2: MNHEY, SVGEGT. This CDR3 is 12 amino acids long.

This clonotype is labeled medium-sized based on frequency. The chain is built from TRBV29-1 and TRBJ2-1. From germline, CDR1 is SQVTM and CDR2 ANQGSEA. This CDR3 has 13 residues. CDR3 loop: CSVEKNTFDEQFF.

The chain uses TRBV4-2 and TRBJ2-1; TCRdb designates TRBD2, a call that cannot be tested without DNA. Looked up from germline, CDR1 is LGHNA and CDR2 is YNFKEQ. The CDR3 runs 15 residues. The CDR3 is CASSQGLAGPLEQFF.

This chain joins TRBV7-2 and TRBJ2-3; TCRdb outputs TRBD2, but without DNA this stays unchecked. The CDR3 consists of 15 residues. The germline V gene encodes CDR1 SGHTA and CDR2 FQGNSA. The CDR3 reads CASDKLAGGPDTQYF.

The chain links TRBV28 to TRBJ2-2. The CDR3 spans 16 residues. In germline, CDR1 is MDHEN, CDR2 SYDVKM. CDR3 protein: CASTDWSGMHGGELFF.

The chain combines TRBV29-1 with TRBJ2-7; TCRdb returns TRBD2, unconfirmable since there is no DNA. The CDR3 totals 16 residues. Germline V gene sequence: CDR1 SQVTM, CDR2 ANQGSEA. The CDR3 here is CSVEEAAGTSEYEQYF.

The genes are TRBV6-1 and TRBJ2-1. This CDR3 has 13 residues. The germline CDR1 and CDR2 sequences are MNHNS and SASEGT. This CDR3 reads CASSEQEYNEQFF.

The CDR3 loop reads CASTVEVTGAFYGYTF. V usage is TRBV28 and J usage is TRBJ1-2; without DNA, the TCRdb call of TRBD1 cannot be checked. The germline CDR1 and CDR2 sequences are MDHEN and SYDVKM. This CDR3 has 16 residues.

The genes are TRBV19 and TRBJ1-2; TCRdb indicates TRBD1, and absent DNA this call remains unverified. The CDR3 has 15 amino acids. Germline-derived CDR1 and CDR2 are LNHDA and SQIVND (reference sequence). This chain's CDR3 is CASSPSTGGGYGYTF.

This rearrangement joins TRBV10-3 to TRBJ2-7; there is no DNA to check the TCRdb D call of TRBD2. Germline V gene lookup returns CDR1 ENHRY and CDR2 SYGVKD. The CDR3 runs 14 residues. This CDR3 reads CAIKAGPYSYEQYF.